Sequencing of this T cell receptor (beta chain) was carried out in a study of blood T cell repertoires in COVID-19. This CDR3 has 15 amino acids. The germline V gene has CDR1 SGDLS and CDR2 YYNGEE. V gave up 2 bases and J gave up 3 bases, with 14 bases separating them. Produced via immunoSEQ multiplex PCR; TCRdb's table is partial and in-frame only. In the table there are tens of thousands of clones, approximately 80% of which are singletons. The sequenced sample was peripheral blood. The rearrangement uses TRBV9 and TRBJ1-2; D is unresolved. The receptor's source is a woman aged 80 or older with acute or convalescent COVID-19. CDR3 DNA: TGTGCCAGCAGCGTGTCGGGGTTTGGTGACTATGGCTACACCTTC. This sequence encodes CASSVSGFGDYGYTF.